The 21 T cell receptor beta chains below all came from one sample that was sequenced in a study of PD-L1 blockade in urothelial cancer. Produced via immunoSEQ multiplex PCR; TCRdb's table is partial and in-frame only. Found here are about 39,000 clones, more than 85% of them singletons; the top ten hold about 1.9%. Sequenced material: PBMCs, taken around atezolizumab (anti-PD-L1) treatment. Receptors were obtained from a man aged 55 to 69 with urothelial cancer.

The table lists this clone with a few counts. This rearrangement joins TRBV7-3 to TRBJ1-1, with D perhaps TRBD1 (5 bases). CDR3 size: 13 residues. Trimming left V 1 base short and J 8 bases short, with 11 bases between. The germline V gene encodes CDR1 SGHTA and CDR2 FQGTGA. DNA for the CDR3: TGTGCCAGCAGCTTAAAGGCGGGGCGCGAAGCTTTCTTT. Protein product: CASSLKAGREAFF.

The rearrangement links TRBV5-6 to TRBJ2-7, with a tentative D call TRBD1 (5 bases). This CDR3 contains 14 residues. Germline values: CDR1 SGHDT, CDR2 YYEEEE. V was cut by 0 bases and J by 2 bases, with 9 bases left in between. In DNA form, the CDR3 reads TGTGCCAGCAGCTTGGCTGGGGCCCCCTACGAGCAGTACTTC. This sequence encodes CASSLAGAPYEQYF.

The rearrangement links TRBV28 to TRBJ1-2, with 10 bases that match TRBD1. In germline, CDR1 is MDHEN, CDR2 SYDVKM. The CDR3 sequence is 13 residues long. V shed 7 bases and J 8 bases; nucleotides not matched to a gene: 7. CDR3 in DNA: TGTGCCAGCAAAATGGGGACAGGGGAGGGCTACACCTTC. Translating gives CASKMGTGEGYTF.

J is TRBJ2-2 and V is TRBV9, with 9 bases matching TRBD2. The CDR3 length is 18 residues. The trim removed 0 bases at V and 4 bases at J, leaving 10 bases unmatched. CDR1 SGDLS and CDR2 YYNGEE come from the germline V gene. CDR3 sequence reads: CASSVVSSGGVGTGELFF. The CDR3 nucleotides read TGTGCCAGCAGCGTAGTTAGTAGCGGGGGCGTGGGCACCGGGGAGCTGTTTTTT.

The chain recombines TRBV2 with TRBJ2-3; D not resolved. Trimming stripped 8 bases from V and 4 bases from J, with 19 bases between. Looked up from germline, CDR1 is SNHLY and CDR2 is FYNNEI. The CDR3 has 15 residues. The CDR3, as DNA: TGTGCCAGCCGAAGGTTAGTTGTGGGCGCAGATACGCAGTATTTT. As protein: CASRRLVVGADTQYF.

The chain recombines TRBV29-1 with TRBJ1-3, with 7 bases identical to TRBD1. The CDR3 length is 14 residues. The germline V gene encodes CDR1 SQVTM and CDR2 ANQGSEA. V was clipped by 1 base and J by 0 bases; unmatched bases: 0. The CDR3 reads CSVEGTGSGNTIYF. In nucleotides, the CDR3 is TGCAGCGTTGAAGGGACAGGCTCTGGAAACACCATATATTTT.

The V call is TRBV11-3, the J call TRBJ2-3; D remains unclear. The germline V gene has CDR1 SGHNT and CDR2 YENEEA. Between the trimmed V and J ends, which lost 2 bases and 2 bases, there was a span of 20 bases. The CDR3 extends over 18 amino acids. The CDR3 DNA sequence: TGTGCCAGCAGCTTACGTGGTAAGCTACCTGCACCCACAGATACGCAGTATTTT. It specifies CASSLRGKLPAPTDTQYF.

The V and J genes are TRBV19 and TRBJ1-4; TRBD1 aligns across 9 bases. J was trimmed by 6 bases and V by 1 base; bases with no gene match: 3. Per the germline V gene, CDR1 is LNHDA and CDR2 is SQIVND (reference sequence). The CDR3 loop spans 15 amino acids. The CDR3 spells CASSIAGTGYEKLFF. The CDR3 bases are TGTGCCAGTAGTATAGCCGGGACAGGGTATGAAAAACTGTTTTTT.

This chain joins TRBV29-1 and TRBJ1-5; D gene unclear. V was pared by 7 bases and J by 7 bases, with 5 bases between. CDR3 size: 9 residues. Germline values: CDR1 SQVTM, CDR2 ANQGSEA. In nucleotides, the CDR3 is TGCAGCGCGGGGCAGCCCCAGCATTTT. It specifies CSAGQPQHF.

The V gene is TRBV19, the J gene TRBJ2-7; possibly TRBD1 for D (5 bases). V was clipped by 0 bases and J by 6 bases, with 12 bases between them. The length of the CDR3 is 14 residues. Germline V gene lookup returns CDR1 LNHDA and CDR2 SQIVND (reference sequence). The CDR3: CASSIDPRVREQYF. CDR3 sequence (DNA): TGTGCCAGTAGTATAGACCCCAGGGTCCGCGAGCAGTACTTC.

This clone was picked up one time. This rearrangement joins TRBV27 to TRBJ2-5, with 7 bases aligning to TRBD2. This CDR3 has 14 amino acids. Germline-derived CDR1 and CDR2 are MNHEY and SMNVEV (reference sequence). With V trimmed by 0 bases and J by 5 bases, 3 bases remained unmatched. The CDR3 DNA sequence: TGTGCCAGCAGTTTATCTTTGGGGGGGGAGACCCAGTACTTC. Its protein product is CASSLSLGGETQYF.

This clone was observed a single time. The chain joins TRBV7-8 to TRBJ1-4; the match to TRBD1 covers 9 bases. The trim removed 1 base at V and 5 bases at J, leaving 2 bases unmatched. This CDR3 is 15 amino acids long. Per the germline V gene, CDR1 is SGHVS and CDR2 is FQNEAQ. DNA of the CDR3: TGTGCCAGCAGCTTAGTGGGGACAGGGAATGAAAAACTGTTTTTT. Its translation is CASSLVGTGNEKLFF.

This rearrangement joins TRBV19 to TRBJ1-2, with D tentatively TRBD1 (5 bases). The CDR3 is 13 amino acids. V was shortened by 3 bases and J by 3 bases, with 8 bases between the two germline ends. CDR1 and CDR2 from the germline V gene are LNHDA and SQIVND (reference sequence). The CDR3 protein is CASSIGGDYGYTF. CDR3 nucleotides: TGTGCCAGTAGTATTGGGGGGGACTATGGCTACACCTTC.

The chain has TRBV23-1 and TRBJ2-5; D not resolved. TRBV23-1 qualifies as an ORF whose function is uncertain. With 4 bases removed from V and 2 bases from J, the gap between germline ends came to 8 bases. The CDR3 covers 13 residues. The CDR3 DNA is TGCGCCAGCAGTCGTGGCAGGCAAGAGACCCAGTACTTC. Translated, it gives CASSRGRQETQYF.

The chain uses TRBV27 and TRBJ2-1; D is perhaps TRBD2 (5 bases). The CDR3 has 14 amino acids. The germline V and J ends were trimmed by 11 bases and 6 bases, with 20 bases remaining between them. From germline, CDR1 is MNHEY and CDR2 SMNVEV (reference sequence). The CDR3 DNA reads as TGTGCCCCAGACCGGCCGCTAGCTTGCAATGAGCAGTTCTTC. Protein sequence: CAPDRPLACNEQFF.

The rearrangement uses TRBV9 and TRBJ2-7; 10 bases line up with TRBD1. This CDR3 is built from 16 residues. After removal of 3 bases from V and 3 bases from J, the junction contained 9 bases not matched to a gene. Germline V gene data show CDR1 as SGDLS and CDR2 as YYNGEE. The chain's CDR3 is CASSASTGTGVYEQYF. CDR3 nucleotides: TGTGCCAGCAGCGCCTCCACCGGGACAGGGGTCTACGAGCAGTACTTC.

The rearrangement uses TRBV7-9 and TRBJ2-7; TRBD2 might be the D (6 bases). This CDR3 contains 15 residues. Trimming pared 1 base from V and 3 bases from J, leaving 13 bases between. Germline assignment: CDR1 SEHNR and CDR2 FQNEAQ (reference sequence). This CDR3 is CASSLEEGRNYEQYF. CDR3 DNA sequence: TGTGCCAGCAGCTTAGAGGAGGGCCGAAACTACGAGCAGTACTTC.

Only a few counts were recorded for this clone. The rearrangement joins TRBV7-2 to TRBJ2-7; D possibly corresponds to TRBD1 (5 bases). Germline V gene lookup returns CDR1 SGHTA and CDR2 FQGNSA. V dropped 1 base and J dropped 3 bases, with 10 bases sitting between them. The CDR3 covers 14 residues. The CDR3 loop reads CASSLGQGIYEQYF. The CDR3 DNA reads TGTGCCAGCAGCTTAGGGCAGGGAATCTACGAGCAGTACTTC.

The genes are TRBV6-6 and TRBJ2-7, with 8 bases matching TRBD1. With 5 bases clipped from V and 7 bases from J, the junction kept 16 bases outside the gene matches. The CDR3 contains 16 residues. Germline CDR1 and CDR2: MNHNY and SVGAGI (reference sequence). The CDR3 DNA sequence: TGTGCCAGCAGTGGACCCCTCGGGACAGGTGTCCGGGAGCAGTACTTC. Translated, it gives CASSGPLGTGVREQYF.

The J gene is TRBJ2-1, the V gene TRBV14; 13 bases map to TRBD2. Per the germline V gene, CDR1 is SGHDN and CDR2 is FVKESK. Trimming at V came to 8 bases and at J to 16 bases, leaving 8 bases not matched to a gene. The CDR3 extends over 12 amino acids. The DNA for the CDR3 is TGTGCCAGCGGACAGACTAGCGGGAGGCCTTTCTTC. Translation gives CASGQTSGRPFF.

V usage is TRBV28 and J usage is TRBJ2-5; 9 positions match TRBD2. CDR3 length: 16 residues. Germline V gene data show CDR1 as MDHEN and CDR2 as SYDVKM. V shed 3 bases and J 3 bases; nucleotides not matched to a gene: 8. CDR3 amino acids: CASSLAGGPLEETQYF. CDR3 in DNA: TGTGCCAGCAGTTTGGCGGGGGGGCCGTTAGAAGAGACCCAGTACTTC.